The clone carrying this T cell receptor beta chain was detected many times. Its antigen is unknown. This entry is derived from a study of T cells in Graves' hyperthyroidism and ophthalmopathy. As for the study in general: At the time of initial diagnosis and before any treatment, peripheral blood was collected.

Pregnant or lactating patients were excluded, as were those with uncontrolled infection or other autoimmune disease. Each 10 ml fresh peripheral blood draw supplied the PBMCs. CDR3 size: 14 residues. Germline V lookup: CDR1 LNHNV, CDR2 YYDKDF (reference sequence). V was pared by 3 bases and J by 5 bases, with 13 bases between. Amplification of TCR beta CDR3 regions was performed using RNA transcripts as template. HTBI primers were used for first-round RT-PCR of the TCR CDR3. MiXCR was run by TCRdb on the multiplex PCR reads, yielding one entry per CDR3 protein. The sample yields about 610,000 distinct CDR3 sequences, 14% to 15% seen once. General observations from the study: Blood shared most expanded thyroid clonotypes above 0.001.

This clonotype was sampled from a woman aged 40 to 50 with Graves' ophthalmopathy. This sequence joins TRBV15 and TRBJ2-5; D is possibly TRBD2 (5 bases). The sample consisted of blood. The CDR3 spells CATSRGEEAETQYF. The DNA for the CDR3 is TGTGCCACCAGCAGGGGAGAAGAAGCGGAGACCCAGTACTTC.